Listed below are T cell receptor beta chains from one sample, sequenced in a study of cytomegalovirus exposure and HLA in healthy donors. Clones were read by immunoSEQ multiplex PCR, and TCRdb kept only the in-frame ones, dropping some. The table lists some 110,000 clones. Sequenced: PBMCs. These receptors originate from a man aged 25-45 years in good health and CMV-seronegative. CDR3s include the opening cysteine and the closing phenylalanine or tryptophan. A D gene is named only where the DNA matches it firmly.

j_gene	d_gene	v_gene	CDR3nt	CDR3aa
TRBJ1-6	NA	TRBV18	TGTGCCAGCTCACAGGCTAGGGAGGCACCCCTCCACTTT	CASSQAREAPLHF
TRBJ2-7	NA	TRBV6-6	TGTGCCAGCAGTCCTTCCCCGAGCCTACGAGAGTCCGAGCAGTACTTC	CASSPSPSLRESEQYF
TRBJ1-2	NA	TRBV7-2	TGTGCCAGCAGCTTAGTCGGCGCAGGGGCAGCTAACTATGGCTACACCTTC	CASSLVGAGAANYGYTF
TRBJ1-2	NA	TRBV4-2	TGTGCCAGCAGCCAAGATTGGAATCCCCCCAAGACGGGGACCTTC	CASSQDWNPPKTGTF
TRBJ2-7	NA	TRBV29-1	TGCAGCGCCGTGTCCTACGAGCAGTACTTC	CSAVSYEQYF
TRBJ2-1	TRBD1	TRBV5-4	TGTGCCAGCTTCGTCTGGACAGGGGGCAGTGAGCAGTTCTTC	CASFVWTGGSEQFF
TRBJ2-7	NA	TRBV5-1	TGCGCCAGCAGCTCACAGGGTTACGAGCAGTACTTC	CASSSQGYEQYF
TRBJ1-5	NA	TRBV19	TGTGCCAGTAGGGGGACAAGACCTAATCAGCCCCAGCATTTT	CASRGTRPNQPQHF
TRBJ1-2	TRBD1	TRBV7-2	TGTGCCAGCAGCACGGGACAGGTCTATGGCTACACCTTC	CASSTGQVYGYTF
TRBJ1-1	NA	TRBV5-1	TGCGCCAGCAGCCCCGAGGAGACCTTGAACACTGAAGCTTTCTTT	CASSPEETLNTEAFF
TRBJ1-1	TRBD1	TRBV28	TGTGCCAGCAGTCTCCACAGGGGTACGACGACTGAAGCTTTCTTT	CASSLHRGTTTEAFF
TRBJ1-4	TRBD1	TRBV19	TGTGCCAGTAGAAGTGACAGGGCCGAAAAACTGTTTTTT	CASRSDRAEKLFF
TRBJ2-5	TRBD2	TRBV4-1	TGCGCCAGCAGCCACTCTGGGGGGGAAGAGACCCAGTACTTC	CASSHSGGEETQYF
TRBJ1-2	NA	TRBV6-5	TGTGCCAGCAGTTACTCGATGACCGGCCAGGACTATGGCTACACCTTC	CASSYSMTGQDYGYTF
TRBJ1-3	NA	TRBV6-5	TGTGCCAGCAGTTACTCAGGGGAATCCGGAAACACCATATATTTT	CASSYSGESGNTIYF
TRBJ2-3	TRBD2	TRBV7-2	TGTGCCAGCAGGAGGACTAGCGGGGCGATCACAGATACGCAGTATTTT	CASRRTSGAITDTQYF
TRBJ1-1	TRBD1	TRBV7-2	TGTGCCAGCAGCACCCGACAGGGACCCACTGAAGCTTTCTTT	CASSTRQGPTEAFF
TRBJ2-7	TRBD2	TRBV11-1	TGTGCCAGCAGCCCAGAGCGGGGGGGGCCCTACGAGCAGTACTTC	CASSPERGGPYEQYF
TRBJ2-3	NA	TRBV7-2	TGTGCCAGCAGCTTTCGAGCCGCGACAGATACGCAGTATTTT	CASSFRAATDTQYF
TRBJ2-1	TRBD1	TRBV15	TGTGCCACCAGCAGACCGACAGGGGTTCGGTACAATGAGCAGTTCTTC	CATSRPTGVRYNEQFF
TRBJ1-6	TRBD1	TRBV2	TGTGCCAGCCTTGACAGGGATCCATCTATAGGGCCCTATAATTCACCCCTCCACTTT	CASLDRDPSIGPYNSPLHF
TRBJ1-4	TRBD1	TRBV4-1	TGCGCCAGCAGCCAAAACAGGGGACACGAAAAACTGTTTTTT	CASSQNRGHEKLFF
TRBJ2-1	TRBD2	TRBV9	TGTGCCAGCAGCGTATACACTAGCGGGGGGCCCCAGTTCTTC	CASSVYTSGGPQFF
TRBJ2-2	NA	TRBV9	TGTGCCAGCAGCGTAGCTAGCTACAGGGCGGTCGGGGAGCTGTTTTTT	CASSVASYRAVGELFF
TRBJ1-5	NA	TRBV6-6	TGTGCCAGCAGTTATTTAGGGGATCAGCCCCAGCATTTT	CASSYLGDQPQHF
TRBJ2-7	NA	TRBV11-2	TGTGCCAGCAGCTTCAGGACAGAAAACAGCTTCTACGAGCAGTACTTC	CASSFRTENSFYEQYF
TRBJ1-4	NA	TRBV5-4	TGTGCCAGCAGCCCTCAGGGGAGTAATGAAAAACTGTTTTTT	CASSPQGSNEKLFF
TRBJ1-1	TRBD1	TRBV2	TGTGCCAGCAGTTTTGACAGGGGGACTGAAGCTTTCTTT	CASSFDRGTEAFF
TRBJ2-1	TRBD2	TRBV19	TGTGCCAGTAGTATGAAGCGGGGGGGCTCAGGTGAGCAGTTCTTC	CASSMKRGGSGEQFF
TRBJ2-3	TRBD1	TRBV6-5	TGTGCCAGCAGCCGCGGACAGGGTCTGATCGATACGCAGTATTTT	CASSRGQGLIDTQYF
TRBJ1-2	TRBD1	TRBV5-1	TGCGCCAGCAGTTCCTGGACAGGGGACTATGGCTACACCTTC	CASSSWTGDYGYTF
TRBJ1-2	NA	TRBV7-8	TGTGCCAGCAGCGTGCAGGCAGCATCCGGCTACACCTTC	CASSVQAASGYTF
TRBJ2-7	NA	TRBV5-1	TGCGCCAGCAGCTTGTGGATCGGCAGGGGAACCTACGAGCAGTACTTC	CASSLWIGRGTYEQYF
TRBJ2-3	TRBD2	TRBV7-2	TGTGCCAGCAGTCGGCGGGGGGGCCCCGTCACAGATACGCAGTATTTT	CASSRRGGPVTDTQYF
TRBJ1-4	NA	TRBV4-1	TGCGCCAGCAGCCAAGAAGGGAGCCGGGGGGAAAAACTGTTTTTT	CASSQEGSRGEKLFF
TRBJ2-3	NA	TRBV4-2	TGTGCCAGCAGCCAACAGGGAGGTAGCACAGATACGCAGTATTTT	CASSQQGGSTDTQYF
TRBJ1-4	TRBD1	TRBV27	TGTGCCACCTCCGGGACAGGGGGTGAAAAACTGTTTTTT	CATSGTGGEKLFF
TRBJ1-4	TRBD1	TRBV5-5	TGTGCCAGCAGCCCTCCGGGACAGGGGAATGAAAAACTGTTTTTT	CASSPPGQGNEKLFF
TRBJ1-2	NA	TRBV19	TGTGCCAGTAGTATTTCCCCGACAGCCGCTGGGTATGGCTACACCTTC	CASSISPTAAGYGYTF
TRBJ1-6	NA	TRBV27	TGTGCCAGCGGCCACTTCCGGGACACTACTGGGCCCCTCCACTTT	CASGHFRDTTGPLHF
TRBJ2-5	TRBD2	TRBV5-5	TGTGCCAGCAGCTTCGGGACTAGCGGGCGAGGGACCCAGTACTTC	CASSFGTSGRGTQYF
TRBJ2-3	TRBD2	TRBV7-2	TGTGCCAGCAGCCAGGGAGCGGGGGGGATTAGCACAGATACGCAGTATTTT	CASSQGAGGISTDTQYF
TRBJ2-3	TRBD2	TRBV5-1	TGCGCCAGCAATCGGCTAGCGGGGGCCCTCACAGATACGCAGTATTTT	CASNRLAGALTDTQYF
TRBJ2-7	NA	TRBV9	TGTGCCAGCAGCGTAGGATCGGCAGGGGAACACGAGCAGTACTTC	CASSVGSAGEHEQYF
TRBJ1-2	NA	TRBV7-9	TGTGCCAGCAGCTTCGACTGGGATAGAGGGTATACCTTC	CASSFDWDRGYTF